These T cell receptor beta chains were read from a single sample in a study of identical twins. TCRdb reprocessed the 5' RACE reads via MiXCR and lists one record per CDR3 protein. The profile covers about 520,000 distinct CDR3 sequences, with roughly a fifth appearing a single time and about 0.91% taken by the ten largest. Another study also made use of these data, one on T cells expressing NK-cell markers.

The sequenced sample was CD4+ T cells sorted from blood. The receptors shown here come from a woman under 30 in good health. CDR3s include the opening cysteine and the closing phenylalanine or tryptophan. D genes are given only for firm matches. Expanded clones are given a class, and other clones once, few, many or no size at all.

>TRBJ2-5|few|TRBV7-2|NA
CASTRLSAGTQYF
TGTGCCAGCACCAGACTAAGCGCCGGGACCCAGTACTTC
>TRBJ2-7|NA|TRBV6-1|TRBD1
CASSQTTGSEQYF
TGTGCCAGCAGCCAAACGACAGGGTCCGAGCAGTACTTC
>TRBJ2-5|NA|TRBV18|NA
CASSPLSSFPNAETQYF
TGTGCCAGCTCACCATTATCCTCGTTCCCCAACGCGGAGACCCAGTACTTC
>TRBJ1-4|NA|TRBV18|NA
CASSPPGRLNEKLFF
TGTGCCAGCTCACCACCGGGGAGATTAAATGAAAAACTGTTTTTT
>TRBJ2-2|NA|TRBV5-1|NA
CASSLLPTGTNTGELFF
TGCGCCAGCAGCTTGCTACCGACAGGGACTAACACCGGGGAGCTGTTTTTT
>TRBJ2-3|NA|TRBV15|NA
CATSRTITDTQYF
TGTGCCACCAGCAGGACCATCACAGATACGCAGTATTTT
>TRBJ1-2|many|TRBV2|NA
CASSELHLNYGYTF
TGTGCCAGCAGTGAACTACACCTCAACTATGGCTACACCTTC
>TRBJ2-5|NA|TRBV7-2|NA
CASGGGSGETQYF
TGTGCCAGCGGAGGGGGCTCGGGAGAGACCCAGTACTTC
>TRBJ2-3|NA|TRBV5-1|TRBD2
CASSLPSGVLTDTQYF
TGCGCCAGCAGCCTGCCTAGCGGGGTGCTCACAGATACGCAGTATTTT
>TRBJ2-7|NA|TRBV7-9|NA
CASSLALGHSYEQYF
TGTGCCAGCAGCTTAGCCCTGGGACACTCCTACGAGCAGTACTTC
>TRBJ1-5|few|TRBV10-3|NA
CAISERGTNQPQHF
TGTGCCATCAGTGAGAGAGGTACCAATCAGCCCCAGCATTTT
>TRBJ2-2|few|TRBV6-1|TRBD2
CASRASGLGPTGELFF
TGTGCCAGCAGGGCCTCGGGACTAGGACCCACCGGGGAGCTGTTTTTT
>TRBJ1-1|NA|TRBV6-5|TRBD1
CASSWGTESREAFF
TGTGCCAGCAGTTGGGGGACAGAAAGCAGAGAAGCTTTCTTT
>TRBJ2-7|many|TRBV3-1|TRBD2
CASSQGGGAVYEQYF
TGTGCCAGCAGCCAAGGCGGGGGGGCTGTTTACGAGCAGTACTTC
>TRBJ2-7|NA|TRBV7-2|TRBD1
CAGGQGRGYEQYF
TGTGCCGGAGGACAGGGGAGAGGCTACGAGCAGTACTTC
>TRBJ1-2|NA|TRBV12-5|NA
CASASGGYGYTF
TGTGCTAGTGCCAGTGGGGGCTATGGCTACACCTTC
>TRBJ2-3|NA|TRBV4-2|NA
CASSRTGAEGGDTQYF
TGTGCCAGCAGCCGAACTGGGGCCGAAGGTGGAGATACGCAGTATTTT
>TRBJ2-5|NA|TRBV7-8|TRBD2
CASSFRGSSGGAETQYF
TGTGCCAGCAGTTTCAGGGGTAGTAGCGGGGGGGCTGAGACCCAGTACTTC
>TRBJ2-7|few|TRBV12-3/TRBV12-4|NA
CASRKQTLEQYF
TGTGCCAGCAGAAAACAAACTCTCGAGCAGTACTTC
>TRBJ2-5|NA|TRBV18|NA
CASSPRGVMSRETQYF
TGTGCCAGCTCACCCCGAGGGGTGATGTCTCGGGAGACCCAGTACTTC
>TRBJ2-4|NA|TRBV5-1|NA
CASSNQGGIQYF
TGCGCCAGCAGCAACCAGGGGGGCATTCAGTACTTC
>TRBJ2-7|NA|TRBV29-1|NA
CSVGFPYEQYF
TGCAGCGTTGGCTTCCCCTACGAGCAGTACTTC
>TRBJ2-2|NA|TRBV5-1|NA
CASSLRSGAGELFF
TGCGCCAGCAGCTTGCGTAGCGGAGCCGGGGAGCTGTTTTTT
>TRBJ2-2|NA|TRBV4-2|NA
CASSQDVGNTGELFF
TGTGCCAGCAGCCAAGATGTGGGAAACACCGGGGAGCTGTTTTTT
>TRBJ2-1|NA|TRBV27|TRBD2
CASGELAGHNEQFF
TGTGCCAGCGGCGAGCTAGCGGGACACAATGAGCAGTTCTTC
>TRBJ1-2|NA|TRBV10-3|NA
CAISELSGNQNGYTF
TGTGCCATCAGTGAGTTGTCCGGGAATCAGAATGGCTACACCTTC
>TRBJ1-3|NA|TRBV5-1|NA
CASSSDLGSGNTIYF
TGCGCCAGCAGCTCCGACTTGGGCTCTGGAAACACCATATATTTT
>TRBJ2-3|NA|TRBV6-2/TRBV6-3|NA
CASRNVGNTQYF
TGTGCCAGCAGGAACGTGGGTAATACGCAGTATTTT
>TRBJ1-2|few|TRBV5-1|TRBD1
CASSSRTGTVNGYTF
TGCGCCAGCAGCTCCCGGACAGGAACCGTCAATGGCTACACCTTC
>TRBJ2-5|few|TRBV29-1|NA
CSVEMQGETQYF
TGCAGCGTTGAAATGCAGGGAGAGACCCAGTACTTC
>TRBJ2-7|few|TRBV7-2|NA
CASSWTRDDVYEQYF
TGTGCCAGCAGCTGGACTCGGGATGATGTCTACGAGCAGTACTTC
>TRBJ2-7|NA|TRBV4-3|NA
CASSQDSHSYEQYF
TGCGCCAGCAGCCAGGACAGCCATTCCTACGAGCAGTACTTC
>TRBJ2-2|NA|TRBV6-5|TRBD2
CASSSGTSGGNTGELFF
TGTGCCAGCAGTTCCGGGACTAGCGGAGGGAACACCGGGGAGCTGTTTTTT
>TRBJ2-2|few|TRBV7-2|NA
CASSGANTGELFF
TGTGCCAGCAGCGGAGCGAACACCGGGGAGCTGTTTTTT
>TRBJ1-1|few|TRBV20-1|TRBD1
CSAPRTGSTNTEAFF
TGCAGTGCTCCCCGGACAGGATCAACGAACACTGAAGCTTTCTTT
>TRBJ2-3|few|TRBV4-3|NA
CASSQLQGGTQYF
TGCGCCAGCAGCCAACTACAGGGAGGTACGCAGTATTTT
>TRBJ1-6|many|TRBV6-6|NA
CASGPNSPLHF
TGTGCCAGCGGACCAAACTCACCCCTCCACTTT
>TRBJ2-1|few|TRBV7-2|TRBD2
CASSSGLAANNEQFF
TGTGCCAGCAGCTCGGGACTAGCCGCTAACAATGAGCAGTTCTTC
>TRBJ1-4|NA|TRBV5-6|NA
CASSLVREGTNEKLFF
TGTGCCAGCAGCTTGGTACGGGAGGGGACTAATGAAAAACTGTTTTTT
>TRBJ2-4|NA|TRBV5-6|NA
CASERWRLAKNIQYF
TGTGCCAGCGAACGATGGAGACTAGCCAAAAACATTCAGTACTTC
>TRBJ2-7|NA|TRBV7-9|NA
CASSIAGQSYEQYF
TGTGCCAGCAGCATCGCGGGACAGTCCTACGAGCAGTACTTC
>TRBJ1-1|many|TRBV20-1|NA
CSARTVNTEAFF
TGCAGTGCTAGGACAGTGAACACTGAAGCTTTCTTT
>TRBJ2-3|NA|TRBV29-1|NA
CSGWRGGTDTQYF
TGCAGCGGCTGGAGGGGGGGCACAGATACGCAGTATTTT
>TRBJ2-1|NA|TRBV11-3|NA
CASSRGGGYSYNEQFF
TGTGCCAGCAGCCGTGGAGGGGGGTACTCCTACAATGAGCAGTTCTTC
>TRBJ1-2|NA|TRBV5-5|NA
CASRPTGGRGYTF
TGTGCCAGCAGACCCACAGGTGGCAGGGGCTACACCTTC
>TRBJ2-7|NA|TRBV6-1|TRBD2
CASSVRDYHEQYF
TGTGCCAGCAGTGTACGGGACTACCACGAGCAGTACTTC
>TRBJ2-7|few|TRBV10-3|NA
CAISDPGGTGLIYEQYF
TGTGCCATCAGTGACCCCGGAGGGACTGGACTAATCTACGAGCAGTACTTC
>TRBJ1-1|few|TRBV20-1|TRBD1
CSAKMTGANAAFF
TGCAGTGCAAAAATGACAGGGGCAAACGCGGCTTTCTTT
>TRBJ2-7|few|TRBV20-1|TRBD1
CSATPPGQGTEQYF
TGCAGTGCAACCCCTCCGGGACAGGGGACCGAGCAGTACTTC
>TRBJ1-1|NA|TRBV20-1|NA
CSTKRGRSNTEAFF
TGCAGTACTAAACGGGGGAGGTCGAACACTGAAGCTTTCTTT
>TRBJ2-5|few|TRBV6-1|TRBD1
CASSRHGRQGNQETQYF
TGTGCCAGCAGCCGACACGGTAGACAGGGTAACCAAGAGACCCAGTACTTC
>TRBJ2-1|once|TRBV5-6|TRBD2
CASSLTGGNYNEQFF
TGTGCCAGCAGCTTGACGGGGGGAAACTACAATGAGCAGTTCTTC
>TRBJ2-2|NA|TRBV9|NA
CASSVRGSTGELFF
TGTGCCAGCAGCGTGCGGGGTTCTACCGGGGAGCTGTTTTTT
>TRBJ2-3|NA|TRBV5-4|TRBD2
CAISLGRGLVSTDTQYF
TGTGCCATCAGCTTGGGGAGGGGCCTGGTCAGCACAGATACGCAGTATTTT